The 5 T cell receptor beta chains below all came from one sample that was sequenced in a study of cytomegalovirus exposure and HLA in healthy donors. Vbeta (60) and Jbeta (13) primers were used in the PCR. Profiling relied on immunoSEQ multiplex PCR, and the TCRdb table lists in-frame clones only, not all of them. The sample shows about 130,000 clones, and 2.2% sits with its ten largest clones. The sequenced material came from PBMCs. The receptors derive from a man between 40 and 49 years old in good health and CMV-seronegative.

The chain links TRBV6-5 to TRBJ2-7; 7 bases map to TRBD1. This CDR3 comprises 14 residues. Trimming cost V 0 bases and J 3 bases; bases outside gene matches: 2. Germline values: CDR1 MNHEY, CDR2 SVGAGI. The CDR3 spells CASSYSRGLYEQYF. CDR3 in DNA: TGTGCCAGCAGTTACTCTAGGGGGCTCTACGAGCAGTACTTC.

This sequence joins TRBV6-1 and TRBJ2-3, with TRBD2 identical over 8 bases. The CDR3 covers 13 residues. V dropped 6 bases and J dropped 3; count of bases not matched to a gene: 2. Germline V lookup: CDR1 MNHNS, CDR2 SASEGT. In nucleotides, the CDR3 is TGTGCCAGCAGGGTAGCGGGAACAGATACGCAGTATTTT. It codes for CASRVAGTDTQYF.

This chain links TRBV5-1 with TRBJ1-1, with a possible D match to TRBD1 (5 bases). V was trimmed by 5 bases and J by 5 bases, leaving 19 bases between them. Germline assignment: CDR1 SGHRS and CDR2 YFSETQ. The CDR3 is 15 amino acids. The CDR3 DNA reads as TGCGCCAGCAGAAACGGGGCAACCGGGGGGACTGAAGCTTTCTTT. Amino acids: CASRNGATGGTEAFF.

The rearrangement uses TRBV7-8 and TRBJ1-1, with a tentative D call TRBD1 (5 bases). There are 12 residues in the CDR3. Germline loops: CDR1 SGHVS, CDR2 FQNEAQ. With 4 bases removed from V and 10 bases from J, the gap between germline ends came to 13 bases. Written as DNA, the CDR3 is TGTGCCAGCAGCTCCCCAGGGTCTTCAGCTTTCTTT. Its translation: CASSSPGSSAFF.

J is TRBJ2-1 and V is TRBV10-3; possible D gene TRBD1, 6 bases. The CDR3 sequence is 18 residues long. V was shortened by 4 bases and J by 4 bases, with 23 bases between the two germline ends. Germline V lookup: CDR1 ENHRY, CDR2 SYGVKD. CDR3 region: CAISVTGFGRSIYNEQFF. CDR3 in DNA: TGTGCCATCAGTGTCACAGGGTTTGGGAGATCAATTTACAATGAGCAGTTCTTC.